This T cell receptor beta chain was found in a study of molecular identifiers for immune sequencing clone quantification. Notes on the study in general: Single-cell amounts of spiked Jurkat TCR RNA were reportedly detectable among about a million naive cells.

The V and J ends lost 4 bases and 1 base respectively, with 11 bases between them. Germline loops: CDR1 MNHEY, CDR2 SMNVEV (reference sequence). This CDR3 comprises 14 residues. This clonotype was seen repeatedly, ten times or more. The antigen is unknown. TCRdb independently ran MiXCR on the PCR reads; one entry per CDR3 protein. The table includes some 650,000 distinct CDR3 sequences, just under 20% detected once. The genes are TRBV27 and TRBJ2-7; no clear D gene. The sample was naive CD8+ T cells from blood, with Jurkat cell RNA spiked in. The sample's subset: FACS-sorted CD8+CD4-CCR7+CD45RA+ naive T cells. This receptor was obtained from a human donor in good health. Some libraries in this study had Jurkat cell RNA spiked in. CDR3 amino acids: CASSSETHSYEQYF. CDR3 coding DNA: TGTGCCAGCAGTTCAGAGACTCATTCCTACGAGCAGTACTTC.